This TCR beta chain came from a study of OX40 agonist ivuxolimab in advanced cancers. About the full investigation: Ivuxolimab was a fully human IgG2 agonistic monoclonal antibody targeting the costimulatory receptor OX40 (CD134). Patients were allowed to have had prior anti-PD-1, anti-PD-L1 or anti-CTLA-4 therapy, and around 43% of the dose-escalation patients had been treated with checkpoint inhibitors. Three dose-escalation patients achieved partial responses, one with hepatocellular carcinoma and two with cutaneous melanoma. Among the approximately 50 dose-escalation patients, about 19 had hepatocellular carcinoma, approximately 15 melanoma, 9 renal cell carcinoma and 9 head and neck cancer. The paper describes the monotherapy dose-escalation part (N of about 57 patients) of the phase I trial of ivuxolimab. Intravenous ivuxolimab was administered to patients every 2 weeks at six dose levels: 0.01, 0.1, 0.3, 1.5, 3 and 10 mg/kg. In the dose-escalation cohort, 82.7% of patients were male, and the mean age was approximately 64 years, with a range of about 23 to 85. Peripheral TCRbeta sequencing aimed to test whether ivuxolimab altered TCR sequence diversity and caused clonal T-cell expansion.

Results and caveats for the whole study, not just this receptor: In the 0.1-3.0 mg/kg groups, partial responders were among the patients with the lowest normalized peripheral clonal expansion, particularly in CD8+ T cells. After ivuxolimab, CD8+ T cells had more expanded clones than CD4+ T cells on average. Low levels of normalized T-cell clonal expansion were also shown by some nonresponding patients. At doses from 0.1 to 3.0 mg/kg, clonal expansion was seen in both CD4+ and CD8+ blood T cells between baseline and week 6. The antigen specificity of the clonally expanded peripheral T cells was not determined.

The trial excluded patients who had a history of autoimmune disease or were on systemic immunosuppression. Peripheral blood for TCR sequencing was collected from all dose cohorts at baseline, on cycle 4 day 1, and on cycle 7 day 1. The samples were taken from a phase I, first-in-human, multicenter, open-label dose-escalation trial of ivuxolimab. Adults with locally advanced or metastatic melanoma, renal cell carcinoma, hepatocellular carcinoma or head and neck squamous cell carcinoma were enrolled in the trial. Before TCR sequencing, CD4+ and CD8+ T cells were separately sorted from peripheral blood. Its CDR3 holds 16 amino acids, cysteine through phenylalanine. The kept DNA is CDR3 alone, 48 bases in frame from the first base. Reading the germline V gene gives CDR1 SGHAT and CDR2 FQNNGV. Cut back by 2 bases and 4 bases, the V and J ends lie 17 bases apart. For sequencing of the TCRbeta CDR3 region, genomic DNA was extracted from the sorted cells. The immunoSEQ Assay was used to sequence the TCRbeta CDR3 regions. TCRdb re-hosts the immuneACCESS table, in-frame sequences only. Its copies lack some clones; in the studies checked, an unresolved V gene accounts for under half of them, and the cause for the rest is not known. Counted in this sample were tens of thousands of clones; about 89% of them appeared once. Under 2% of the sample goes to the ten largest clones.

In regard to this clone: The antigen this receptor binds is unknown. Base qualities are not recorded, but no much larger clone differs from it by a single base.

The chain links TRBV11-2 with TRBJ1-1, with TRBD1 perhaps the D gene, on 5 matching bases. This sequence originates from an adult with an advanced solid tumor such as melanoma, head and neck, liver or kidney cancer. The sample was CD4+ or CD8+ T cells sorted from blood, taken in a trial of the OX40 agonist ivuxolimab. This receptor has the CDR3 CASSLKAPPGGTEAFF. The nucleotide sequence is given as TGTGCCAGCAGCTTAAAAGCCCCACCTGGGGGCACTGAAGCTTTCTTT.